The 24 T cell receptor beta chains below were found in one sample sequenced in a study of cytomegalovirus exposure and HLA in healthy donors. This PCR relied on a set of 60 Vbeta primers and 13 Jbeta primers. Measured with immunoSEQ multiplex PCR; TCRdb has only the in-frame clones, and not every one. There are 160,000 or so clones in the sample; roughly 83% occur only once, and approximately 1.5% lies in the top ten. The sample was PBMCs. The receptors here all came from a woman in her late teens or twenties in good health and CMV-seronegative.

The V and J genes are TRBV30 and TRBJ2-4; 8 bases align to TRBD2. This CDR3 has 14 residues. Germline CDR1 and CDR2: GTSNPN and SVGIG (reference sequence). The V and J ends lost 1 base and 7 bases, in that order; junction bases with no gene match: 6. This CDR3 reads CAWSDGLAGNIQYF. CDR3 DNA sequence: TGTGCCTGGAGTGATGGACTAGCTGGGAACATTCAGTACTTC.

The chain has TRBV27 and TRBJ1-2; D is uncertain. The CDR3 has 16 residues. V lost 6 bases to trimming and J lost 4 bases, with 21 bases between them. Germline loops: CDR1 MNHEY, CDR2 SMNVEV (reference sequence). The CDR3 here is CASSRLISAGVYGYTF. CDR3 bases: TGTGCCAGCAGCCGACTTATCTCAGCGGGCGTCTATGGCTACACCTTC.

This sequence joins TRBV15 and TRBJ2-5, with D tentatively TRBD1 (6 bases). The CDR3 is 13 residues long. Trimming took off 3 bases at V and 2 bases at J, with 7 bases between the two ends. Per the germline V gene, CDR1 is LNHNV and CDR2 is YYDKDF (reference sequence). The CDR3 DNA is TGTGCCACCAGCAGGGACAGACAAGAGACCCAGTACTTC. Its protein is CATSRDRQETQYF.

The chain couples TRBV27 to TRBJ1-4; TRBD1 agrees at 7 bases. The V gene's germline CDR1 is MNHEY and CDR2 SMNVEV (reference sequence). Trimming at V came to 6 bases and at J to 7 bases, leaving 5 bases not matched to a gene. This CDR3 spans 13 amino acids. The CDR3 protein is CASSIGTAEKLFF. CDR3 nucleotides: TGTGCCAGCAGCATCGGGACAGCTGAAAAACTGTTTTTT.

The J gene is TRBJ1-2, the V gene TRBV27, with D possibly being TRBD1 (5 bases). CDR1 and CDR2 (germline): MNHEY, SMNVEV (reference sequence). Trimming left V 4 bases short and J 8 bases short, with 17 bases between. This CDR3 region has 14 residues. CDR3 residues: CASSYRDLTGGYTF. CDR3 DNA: TGTGCCAGCAGTTATCGGGACTTAACTGGGGGCTACACCTTC.

CDR3 region: CASSLGLLPDTQYF. CDR3 nucleotides: TGTGCCAGCAGCTTAGGACTCCTCCCAGATACGCAGTATTTT. The chain combines TRBV7-2 with TRBJ2-3, with D hard to call. Looked up from germline, CDR1 is SGHTA and CDR2 is FQGNSA. CDR3 size: 14 residues. V shed 1 base and J shed 4 bases, with 9 bases lying between them.

Here the CDR3 reads CASSLARGDRAYEQYF. The CDR3 nucleotides read TGTGCCAGCAGCTTAGCAAGGGGAGACAGGGCCTACGAGCAGTACTTC. The chain carries TRBV7-8 and TRBJ2-7, with 7 nucleotides matching TRBD1. Germline loops: CDR1 SGHVS, CDR2 FQNEAQ. CDR3 length: 16 amino acids. The J segment lost 2 bases and the V segment lost 0 bases, leaving 7 bases of the junction unmatched. The variable domain in full, with the rest retrieved from reference TRBV7-8 and TRBJ2-7, is GAGVSQSPRYKVAKRGQDVALRCDPISGHVSLFWYQQALGQGPEFLTYFQNEAQLDKSGLPSDRFFAERPEGSVSTLKIQRTQQEDSAVYLCASSLARGDRAYEQYFGPGTRLTVT.

CDR3 in amino acids: CASSPRTSGDTQYF. The CDR3 region has the DNA TGTGCCAGCAGCCCGAGGACTAGCGGGGATACGCAGTATTTT. This chain uses TRBV7-8 with TRBJ2-3; 11 bases map to TRBD2. J lost 6 bases, V lost 5 bases, and 4 bases had no gene match. Germline V lookup: CDR1 SGHVS, CDR2 FQNEAQ. The CDR3 is made up of 14 amino acids.

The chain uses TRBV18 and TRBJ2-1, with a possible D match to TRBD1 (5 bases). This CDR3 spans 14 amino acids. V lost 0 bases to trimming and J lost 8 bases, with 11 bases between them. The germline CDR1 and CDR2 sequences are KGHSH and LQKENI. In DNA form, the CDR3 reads TGTGCCAGCTCACCACCGCCAGGGATAGATGAGCAGTTCTTC. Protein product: CASSPPPGIDEQFF.

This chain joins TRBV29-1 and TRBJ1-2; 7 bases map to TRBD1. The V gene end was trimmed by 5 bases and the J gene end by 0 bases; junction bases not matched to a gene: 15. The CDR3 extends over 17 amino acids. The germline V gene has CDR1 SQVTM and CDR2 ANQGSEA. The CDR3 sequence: CSVRLGGTDFSNYGYTF. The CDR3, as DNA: TGCAGCGTTCGGTTAGGCGGGACAGATTTTTCTAACTATGGCTACACCTTC.

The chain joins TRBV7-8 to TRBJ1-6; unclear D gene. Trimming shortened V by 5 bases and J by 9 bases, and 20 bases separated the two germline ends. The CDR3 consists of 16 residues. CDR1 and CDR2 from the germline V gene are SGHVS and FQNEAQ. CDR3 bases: TGTGCCAGCAGCCCACCAGACTCCACCGGAGGTTCACCCCTCCACTTT. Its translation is CASSPPDSTGGSPLHF.

The CDR3 loop is CASSEQTSSYEQYF. In DNA, the CDR3 is TGTGCCAGCAGTGAACAAACCAGCTCCTACGAGCAGTACTTC. This chain joins TRBV6-1 and TRBJ2-7; D unresolved. V was pared by 2 bases and J by 0 bases, with 8 bases between. The germline V gene has CDR1 MNHNS and CDR2 SASEGT. This CDR3 is built from 14 residues.

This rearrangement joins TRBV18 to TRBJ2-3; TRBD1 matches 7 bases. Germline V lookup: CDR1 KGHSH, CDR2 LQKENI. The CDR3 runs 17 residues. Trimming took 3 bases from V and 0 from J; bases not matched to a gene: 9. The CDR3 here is CASSPPTGPPSTDTQYF. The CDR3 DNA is TGTGCCAGCTCACCCCCGACAGGGCCCCCCAGCACAGATACGCAGTATTTT.

For the CDR3, the DNA is TGTGCCAGCAGTCGACAGGGGAACTACAATGAGCAGTTCTTC. It yields the protein CASSRQGNYNEQFF. The chain is built from TRBV6-1 and TRBJ2-1; 8 bases agree with TRBD1. The germline V gene has CDR1 MNHNS and CDR2 SASEGT. With 5 bases clipped from V and 3 bases from J, the junction kept 3 bases outside the gene matches. The CDR3 contains 14 residues.

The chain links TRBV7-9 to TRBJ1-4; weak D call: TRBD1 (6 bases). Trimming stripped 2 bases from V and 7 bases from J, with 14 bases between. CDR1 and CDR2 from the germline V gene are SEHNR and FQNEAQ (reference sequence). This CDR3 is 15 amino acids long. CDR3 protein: CASSLSVGGLEKLFF. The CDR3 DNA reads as TGTGCCAGCAGCTTATCGGTGGGGGGGCTTGAAAAACTGTTTTTT.

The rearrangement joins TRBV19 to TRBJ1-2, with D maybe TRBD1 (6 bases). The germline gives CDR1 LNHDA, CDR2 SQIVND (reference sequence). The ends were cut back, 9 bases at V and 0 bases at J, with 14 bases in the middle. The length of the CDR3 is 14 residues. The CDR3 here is CASKSDRPNYGYTF. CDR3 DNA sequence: TGTGCCAGCAAATCGGACAGACCTAACTATGGCTACACCTTC.

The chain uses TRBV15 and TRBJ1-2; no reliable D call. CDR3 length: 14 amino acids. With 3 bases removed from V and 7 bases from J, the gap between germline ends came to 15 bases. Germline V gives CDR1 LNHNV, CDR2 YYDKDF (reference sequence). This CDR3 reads CATSRRRLLGGYTF. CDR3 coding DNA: TGTGCCACCAGCAGGCGCCGACTATTGGGTGGCTACACCTTC. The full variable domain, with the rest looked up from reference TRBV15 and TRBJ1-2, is DAMVIQNPRYQVTQFGKPVTLSCSQTLNHNVMYWYQQKSSQAPKLLFHYYDKDFNNEADTPDNFQSRRPNTSFCFLDIRSPGLGDTAMYLCATSRRRLLGGYTFGSGTRLTVV.

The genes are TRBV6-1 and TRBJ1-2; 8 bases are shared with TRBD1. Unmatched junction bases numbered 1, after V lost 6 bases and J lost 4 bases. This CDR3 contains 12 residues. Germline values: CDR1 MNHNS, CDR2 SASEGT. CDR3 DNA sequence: TGTGCCAGCAGAACAGGGGGCTATGGCTACACCTTC. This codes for CASRTGGYGYTF.

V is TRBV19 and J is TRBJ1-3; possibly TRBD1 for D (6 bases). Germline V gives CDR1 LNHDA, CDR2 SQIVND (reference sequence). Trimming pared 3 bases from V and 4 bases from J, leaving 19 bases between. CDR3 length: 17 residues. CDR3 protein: CASSMGQGLKDGNTIYF. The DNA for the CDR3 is TGTGCCAGTAGTATGGGGCAGGGGCTAAAAGACGGAAACACCATATATTTT.

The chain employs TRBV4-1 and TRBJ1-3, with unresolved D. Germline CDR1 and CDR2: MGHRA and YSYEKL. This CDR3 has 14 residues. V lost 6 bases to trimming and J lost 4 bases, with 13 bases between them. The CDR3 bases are TGCGCCAGCAGGTACAAGACAACCGGAAACACCATATATTTT. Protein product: CASRYKTTGNTIYF.

The CDR3 loop is CASSSQEIRSYEQYF. CDR3 sequence (DNA): TGTGCCAGCAGTTCCCAGGAAATTCGCTCCTACGAGCAGTACTTC. The chain uses TRBV28 and TRBJ2-7, with no clear D. The CDR3 extends over 15 amino acids. V lost 4 bases and J 0 bases, leaving 13 bases between the germline ends. Looked up from germline, CDR1 is MDHEN and CDR2 is SYDVKM.

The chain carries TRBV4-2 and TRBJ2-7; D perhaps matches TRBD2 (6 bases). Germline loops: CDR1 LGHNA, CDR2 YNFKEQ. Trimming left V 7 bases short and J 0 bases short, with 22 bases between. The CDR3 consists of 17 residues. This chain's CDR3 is CASTLSRYGTGSYEQYF. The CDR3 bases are TGTGCCAGCACCCTTTCGCGCTACGGGACTGGCTCCTACGAGCAGTACTTC.

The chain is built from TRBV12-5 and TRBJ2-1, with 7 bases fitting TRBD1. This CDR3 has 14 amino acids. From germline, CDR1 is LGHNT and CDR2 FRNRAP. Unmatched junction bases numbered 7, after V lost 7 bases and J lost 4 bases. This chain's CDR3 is CASAPGQIYNEQFF. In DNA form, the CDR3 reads TGTGCTAGTGCCCCGGGACAGATTTACAATGAGCAGTTCTTC.

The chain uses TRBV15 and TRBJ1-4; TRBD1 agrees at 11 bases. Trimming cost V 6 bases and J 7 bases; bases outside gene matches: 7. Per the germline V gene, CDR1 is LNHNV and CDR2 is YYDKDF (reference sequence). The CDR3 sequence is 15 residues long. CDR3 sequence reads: CATRTDRGRSEKLFF. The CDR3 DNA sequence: TGTGCCACCAGAACGGACAGGGGGCGAAGTGAAAAACTGTTTTTT. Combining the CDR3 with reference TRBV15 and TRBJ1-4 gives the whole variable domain DAMVIQNPRYQVTQFGKPVTLSCSQTLNHNVMYWYQQKSSQAPKLLFHYYDKDFNNEADTPDNFQSRRPNTSFCFLDIRSPGLGDTAMYLCATRTDRGRSEKLFFGSGTQLSVL.